These T cell receptor beta chains were read from a single sample in a study of quantifying T cell responses using KT2 cells. From the UMI-ligation and nested PCR reads, TCRdb called clonotypes with MiXCR, one entry per CDR3 protein. The sample includes under 35,000 distinct CDR3 sequences, roughly 8% of them seen just once. The sequenced sample consisted of PBMCs spiked with cells of the T cell clone KT2. These receptors came from a human donor. The CDR3 runs from the conserved cysteine through the conserved F or W. The order of the fields is J gene, V gene, CDR3 length, CDR3 protein.

TRBJ1-1	TRBV14	17	CASSQEGGRPFSTEAFF
TRBJ2-2	TRBV12-3/TRBV12-4	14	CASNRGGLTGELFF
TRBJ1-1	TRBV6-2/TRBV6-3	13	CASSSNRYSEAFF
TRBJ1-1	TRBV6-6	15	CASSLMTGANTEAFF
TRBJ2-3	TRBV6-4	14	CANPVAGGLDTQYF
TRBJ2-1	TRBV5-1	14	CASSLPSRYNEQFF
TRBJ2-7	TRBV10-3	13	CAITPRLAEQQYF
TRBJ2-5	TRBV20-1	12	CSAGLAQETQYF
TRBJ1-1	TRBV3-1	14	CASSQGDVNTEAFF
TRBJ1-1	TRBV27	14	CASRIDRVNTEAFF
TRBJ2-7	TRBV20-1	15	CSPTQPSGSSYEQYF
TRBJ2-1	TRBV20-1	15	CSVSRPGQGYNEQFF
TRBJ2-1	TRBV3-1	12	CASSLEGTGFLF
TRBJ2-7	TRBV6-2/TRBV6-3	14	CASSPRLAGGEQYF
TRBJ1-6	TRBV29-1	15	CSVPGRLNFNSPLHF
TRBJ1-1	TRBV7-8	18	CASSSSPGQGLMNTEAFF
TRBJ1-1	TRBV5-5	12	CASSLAYTEAFF
TRBJ1-3	TRBV7-8	16	CASSYWGGSSGNTIYF
TRBJ2-7	TRBV4-1	14	CASSQLTGVSEQYF
TRBJ1-1	TRBV20-1	15	CSATGPGRVNTEAFF